The 29 T cell receptor beta chains below come from one sample, sequenced in a study of cytomegalovirus exposure and HLA in healthy donors. With 60 Vbeta and 13 Jbeta primers, the PCR was carried out. Profiling relied on immunoSEQ multiplex PCR, and the TCRdb table lists in-frame clones only, not all of them. The top ten hold approximately 4.7% of the sample, which has more than 60,000 clones, over 75% seen once. Sample: PBMCs. The receptors shown here come from a male donor in good health and CMV-seropositive.

The chain combines TRBV5-1 with TRBJ1-1; 7 nucleotides line up with TRBD1. V shed 1 base and J 7 bases; nucleotides not matched to a gene: 7. The CDR3 spans 14 residues. Germline V lookup: CDR1 SGHRS, CDR2 YFSETQ. The CDR3 region has the DNA TGCGCCAGCAGCTTGAAGGGGGCGCAGGGTGAAGCTTTCTTT. Encoded protein: CASSLKGAQGEAFF.

The chain combines TRBV15 with TRBJ1-4; TRBD1 agrees at 7 bases. Unmatched junction bases numbered 8, after V lost 1 base and J lost 3 bases. The CDR3 loop spans 17 amino acids. Germline loops: CDR1 LNHNV, CDR2 YYDKDF (reference sequence). The CDR3 spells CATSRAGTVRANEKLFF. The CDR3 nucleotides are TGTGCCACCAGCAGAGCCGGGACAGTCAGAGCTAATGAAAAACTGTTTTTT.

This clone was picked up a small number of times. This chain links TRBV5-4 with TRBJ1-2, with 8 bases lining up with TRBD1. V shed 4 bases and J 6 bases; nucleotides not matched to a gene: 5. This CDR3 is 13 amino acids long. In germline, CDR1 is SGHNT, CDR2 YYREEE (reference sequence). The CDR3 region is CASSEQGVDGYTF. The CDR3 DNA reads as TGTGCCAGCAGCGAACAGGGGGTAGATGGCTACACCTTC.

The CDR3: CASSQDRQIPSPLHF. The CDR3 bases are TGCGCCAGCAGCCAAGATCGTCAGATCCCTTCACCCCTCCACTTT. The chain uses TRBV4-3 and TRBJ1-6; D ambiguous. In germline, CDR1 is LGHNA, CDR2 YSLEER. V was pared by 0 bases and J by 9 bases, with 12 bases between. The CDR3 extends over 15 amino acids.

The chain couples TRBV19 to TRBJ2-3, with 9 bases matching TRBD2. The CDR3 is 15 amino acids. With 9 bases clipped from V and 0 bases from J, the junction kept 7 bases outside the gene matches. Germline CDR1 is LNHDA and CDR2 is SQIVND (reference sequence). CDR3 bases: TGTGCCAGCCGCGGGAGGGGCTACAGCACAGATACGCAGTATTTT. This sequence encodes CASRGRGYSTDTQYF.

This clone showed up just a few times. The chain couples TRBV2 to TRBJ2-1; D is perhaps TRBD2 (6 bases). The CDR3 extends over 11 amino acids. V lost 5 bases and J lost 7, with 6 bases in between. Germline CDR1 is SNHLY and CDR2 is FYNNEI. The CDR3 coding sequence is TGTGCCAGCAGTCGGGGGAATGAGCAGTTCTTC. Translated, it gives CASSRGNEQFF. The variable domain in full, completed from reference TRBV2 and TRBJ2-1, reads EPEVTQTPSHQVTQMGQEVILRCVPISNHLYFYWYRQILGQKVEFLVSFYNNEISEKSEIFDDQFSVERPDGSNFTLKIRSTKLEDSAMYFCASSRGNEQFFGPGTRLTVL.

This clone was recorded once. This chain links TRBV7-2 with TRBJ1-1, with TRBD1 matching 7 bases. J gave up 7 bases and V 1 base, and 6 bases lay outside the gene matches. This CDR3 comprises 14 residues. Per the germline V gene, CDR1 is SGHTA and CDR2 is FQGNSA. The CDR3 nucleotides read TGTGCCAGCAGCTTAGGAGGGGGCGGAGGTGAAGCTTTCTTT. It translates to CASSLGGGGGEAFF. The whole variable domain, remainder taken from reference TRBV7-2 and TRBJ1-1, is GAGVSQSPSNKVTEKGKDVELRCDPISGHTALYWYRQSLGQGLEFLIYFQGNSAPDKSGLPSDRFSAERTGGSVSTLTIQRTQQEDSAVYLCASSLGGGGGEAFFGQGTRLTVV.

The rearrangement links TRBV9 to TRBJ2-7; TRBD1 matches at 12 bases. CDR3 size: 15 residues. CDR1 is SGDLS and CDR2 is YYNGEE in the germline V gene. The V segment lost 3 bases and the J segment 4 bases; nucleotides outside the gene matches: 5. The CDR3 DNA reads as TGTGCCAGCAGCGCCGGGACAGGGGGCGGGTACGAGCAGTACTTC. It encodes CASSAGTGGGYEQYF. Full variable domain (remainder filled in from reference TRBV9 and TRBJ2-7): DSGVTQTPKHLITATGQRVTLRCSPRSGDLSVYWYQQSLDQGLQFLIQYYNGEERAKGNILERFSAQQFPDLHSELNLSSLELGDSALYFCASSAGTGGGYEQYFGPGTRLTVT.

This clone was seen only a few times. This rearrangement joins TRBV7-9 to TRBJ1-1, with 7 bases identical to TRBD1. The junction had 7 bases not matched to a gene; V was cut back by 4 bases and J by 5 bases. This CDR3 is built from 14 residues. Germline CDR1 reads SEHNR; CDR2 reads FQNEAQ (reference sequence). CDR3 in DNA: TGTGCCAGCAGCTCCCAGGGGGGCCTAACTGAAGCTTTCTTT. Protein sequence: CASSSQGGLTEAFF.

J is TRBJ1-1 and V is TRBV18; D might be TRBD1 (6 bases). The CDR3 length is 13 residues. V was cut by 4 bases and J by 4 bases, with 10 bases left in between. CDR1 and CDR2 from the germline V gene are KGHSH and LQKENI. The CDR3 loop is CASSLGGGTEAFF. The CDR3 DNA reads as TGTGCCAGCTCACTAGGGGGGGGCACTGAAGCTTTCTTT.

This CDR3 reads CASSEDRAHYNEQFF. The CDR3, as DNA: TGTGCCAGCAGTGAGGACAGGGCACACTACAATGAGCAGTTCTTC. V gene TRBV6-1 combines with J gene TRBJ2-1; 8 bases line up with TRBD1. CDR3 size: 15 residues. Germline CDR1 reads MNHNS; CDR2 reads SASEGT. V lost 3 bases, J lost 3 bases, and 4 bases stayed unmatched.

This chain joins TRBV4-1 and TRBJ2-3; TRBD2 matches at 11 bases. The CDR3 contains 17 residues. Trimming took 2 bases from V and 6 from J; bases not matched to a gene: 10. CDR1 is MGHRA, CDR2 YSYEKL, per germline. The CDR3 bases are TGCGCCAGCAGCCAATTTTATAGCGGGGGGGAACACGATACGCAGTATTTT. Translated, it gives CASSQFYSGGEHDTQYF.

This clone has a single count. The gene calls are TRBV18 and TRBJ2-3, with 14 nucleotides matching TRBD2. Trimming cost V 1 base and J 2 bases; bases outside gene matches: 2. From germline, CDR1 is KGHSH and CDR2 LQKENI. The CDR3 spans 17 residues. The CDR3 reads CASSPRTSGGITDTQYF. The CDR3 bases are TGTGCCAGCTCACCACGGACTAGCGGGGGGATCACAGATACGCAGTATTTT.

The V call is TRBV4-1, the J call TRBJ1-2; TRBD1 aligns across 10 bases. The CDR3 has 16 residues. Germline-derived CDR1 and CDR2 are MGHRA and YSYEKL. The V gene end was trimmed by 2 bases and the J gene end by 4 bases; junction bases not matched to a gene: 7. The CDR3 spells CASSQRDRGRFYGYTF. As DNA, the CDR3 is TGCGCCAGCAGCCAACGGGACAGGGGTCGATTCTATGGCTACACCTTC.

The V gene is TRBV7-3, the J gene TRBJ2-7; possible D gene TRBD1, 5 bases. Trimming stripped 5 bases from V and 1 base from J, with 21 bases between. The germline V gene has CDR1 SGHTA and CDR2 FQGTGA. The CDR3 totals 17 residues. CDR3 region: CASSPLQGIGASYEQYF. Written as DNA, the CDR3 is TGTGCCAGCAGCCCGCTACAAGGGATAGGGGCTTCCTACGAGCAGTACTTC.

The chain couples TRBV28 to TRBJ1-5; D remains ambiguous. Germline V lookup: CDR1 MDHEN, CDR2 SYDVKM. V was cut by 5 bases and J by 3 bases, with 5 bases left in between. This CDR3 is built from 12 residues. In nucleotides, the CDR3 is TGTGCCAGCAGTGGGCACAATCAGCCCCAGCATTTT. Its protein product is CASSGHNQPQHF. The full variable domain, its missing parts supplied by reference TRBV28 and TRBJ1-5, is DVKVTQSSRYLVKRTGEKVFLECVQDMDHENMFWYRQDPGLGLRLIYFSYDVKMKEKGDIPEGYSVSREKKERFSLILESASTNQTSMYLCASSGHNQPQHFGDGTRLSIL.

CDR3 residues: CAISAPGQGIYEQYF. The CDR3 DNA follows: TGTGCCATCAGTGCTCCGGGACAGGGTATCTACGAGCAGTACTTC. V and J are TRBV10-3 and TRBJ2-7, with TRBD1 identical over 9 bases. V gave up 4 bases and J gave up 3 bases; unmatched junction bases: 7. The length of the CDR3 is 15 residues. Germline V gene lookup returns CDR1 ENHRY and CDR2 SYGVKD.

The chain carries TRBV7-9 and TRBJ1-3; a weak D match, TRBD1 (5 bases). Germline V lookup: CDR1 SEHNR, CDR2 FQNEAQ (reference sequence). CDR3 length equals 18 residues. Between the trimmed V and J ends, which lost 4 bases and 0 bases, there was a span of 19 bases. The chain's CDR3 is CASSSGTIRVSSGNTIYF. The CDR3, as DNA: TGTGCCAGCAGCTCAGGAACTATCAGGGTCTCCTCTGGAAACACCATATATTTT.

This clone was recorded a few times. The chain uses TRBV4-1 and TRBJ1-1; TRBD1 might be the D (5 bases). The V and J ends lost 2 bases and 1 base respectively, with 11 bases between them. Germline CDR1 reads MGHRA; CDR2 reads YSYEKL. This CDR3 is built from 15 residues. CDR3 sequence reads: CASSQRGGRNTEAFF. CDR3 DNA: TGCGCCAGCAGCCAACGGGGCGGGAGGAACACTGAAGCTTTCTTT.

This clone was seen a handful of times. This rearrangement joins TRBV9 to TRBJ2-3, with a weak D call TRBD2 (7 bases). CDR3 length equals 14 residues. CDR1 and CDR2 (germline): SGDLS, YYNGEE. Trimming removed 3 bases at V and 5 bases at J, with 13 bases between. The CDR3 DNA follows: TGTGCCAGCAGCGCCTGGGGGGGGCGAGATACGCAGTATTTT. The encoded protein is CASSAWGGRDTQYF.

This rearrangement joins TRBV30 to TRBJ1-2, with TRBD1 as a possible D gene (6 bases). Germline CDR1 reads GTSNPN; CDR2 reads SVGIG (reference sequence). The CDR3 is 15 amino acids. The germline V and J ends were trimmed by 5 bases and 0 bases, with 16 bases remaining between them. Here the CDR3 DNA reads TGTGCCTGGGTGGCAGGGGAAAACGCTAACTATGGCTACACCTTC. This gives the protein CAWVAGENANYGYTF.

The chain couples TRBV18 to TRBJ1-6, with a weak D call TRBD1 (5 bases). CDR3 size: 15 residues. The V gene lost 6 bases and the J gene lost 1 base, with 10 bases spanning the gap. Per the germline V gene, CDR1 is KGHSH and CDR2 is LQKENI. CDR3 in DNA: TGTGCCAGCTCGCCCCAGGGATCCTATAATTCACCCCTCCACTTT. Translating gives CASSPQGSYNSPLHF.

This clone was seen only a few times. The chain is built from TRBV6-1 and TRBJ1-3; D gene unclear. V lost 3 bases and J lost 0, with 9 bases in between. From germline, CDR1 is MNHNS and CDR2 SASEGT. The CDR3 has 15 amino acids. The CDR3 reads CASSDSPSSGNTIYF. The CDR3 DNA follows: TGTGCCAGCAGTGACTCTCCCAGCTCTGGAAACACCATATATTTT.

The chain joins TRBV29-1 to TRBJ2-3, with 10 bases that match TRBD2. CDR1 is SQVTM and CDR2 is ANQGSEA in the germline V gene. The CDR3 covers 19 residues. V shed 3 bases and J 4 bases; nucleotides not matched to a gene: 19. The CDR3 DNA is TGCAGCGTTGAGATCAGGAGACTAGCGGGTACTGTAGTGTCAGATACGCAGTATTTT. Translation gives CSVEIRRLAGTVVSDTQYF.

Regarding this clone: The sample holds other DNA sequences that translate to the same CDR3. The chain carries TRBV30 and TRBJ1-5, with D possibly matching TRBD1 (6 bases). The CDR3 covers 15 residues. Per germline, CDR1 GTSNPN and CDR2 SVGIG (reference sequence). V was pared by 0 bases and J by 1 base, with 10 bases between. CDR3 sequence: CAWSVARGSNQPQHF. The CDR3, as DNA: TGTGCCTGGAGTGTCGCCAGGGGCAGCAATCAGCCCCAGCATTTT. The full variable domain, in which reference TRBV30 and TRBJ1-5 provide the parts outside the CDR3, is SQTIHQWPATLVQPVGSPLSLECTVEGTSNPNLYWYRQAAGRGLQLLFYSVGIGQISSEVPQNLSASRPQDRQFILSSKKLLLSDSGFYLCAWSVARGSNQPQHFGDGTRLSIL.

The chain recombines TRBV2 with TRBJ1-4; 7 bases are shared with TRBD1. Germline V gene lookup returns CDR1 SNHLY and CDR2 FYNNEI. V gave up 5 bases and J gave up 10 bases; unmatched junction bases: 10. The CDR3 is made up of 14 amino acids. Here the CDR3 DNA reads TGTGCCAGCAGTAGCAGGGTAGAGGGGGCAAAACTGTTTTTT. It yields the protein CASSSRVEGAKLFF.

This clone has a handful of counts. The CDR3 is CASKAQRGQETQYF. The DNA for the CDR3 is TGTGCCAGTAAAGCCCAGCGGGGGCAAGAGACCCAGTACTTC. The V gene is TRBV19, the J gene TRBJ2-5, with 8 bases that match TRBD2. The germline gives CDR1 LNHDA, CDR2 SQIVND (reference sequence). The trim removed 7 bases at V and 2 bases at J, leaving 6 bases unmatched. There are 14 residues in the CDR3.

The rearrangement links TRBV27 to TRBJ1-2; D is uncertain. CDR3 length: 14 amino acids. V was pared by 4 bases and J by 7 bases, with 16 bases between. Per germline, CDR1 MNHEY and CDR2 SMNVEV (reference sequence). Written as DNA, the CDR3 is TGTGCCAGCAGTTCGTTAAGCCGCTACCCTGGCTACACCTTC. Protein product: CASSSLSRYPGYTF.

V is TRBV20-1 and J is TRBJ1-1; D is undetermined. The germline V gene encodes CDR1 DFQATT and CDR2 SNEGSKA (reference sequence). This CDR3 comprises 10 residues. Trimming stripped 6 bases from V and 5 bases from J, with 7 bases between. CDR3 region: CSAGRTEAFF. The CDR3, as DNA: TGCAGTGCCGGGAGGACTGAAGCTTTCTTT.